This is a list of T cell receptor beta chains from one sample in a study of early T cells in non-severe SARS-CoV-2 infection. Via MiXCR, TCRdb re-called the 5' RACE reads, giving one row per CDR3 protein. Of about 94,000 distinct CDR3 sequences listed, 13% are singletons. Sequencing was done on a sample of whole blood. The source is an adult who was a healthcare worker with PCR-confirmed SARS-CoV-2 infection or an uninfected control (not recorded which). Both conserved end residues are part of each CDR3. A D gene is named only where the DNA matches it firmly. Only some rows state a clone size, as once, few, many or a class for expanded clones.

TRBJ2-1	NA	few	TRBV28	TGTGCCACCAAGGAGGGGAACAATGAGCAGTTCTTC	CATKEGNNEQFF
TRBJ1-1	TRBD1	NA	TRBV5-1	TGCGCCAGCAGCTCCACAACTACAGGGGACACTGAAGCTTTCTTT	CASSSTTTGDTEAFF
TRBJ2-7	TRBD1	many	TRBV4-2	TGTGCCAGCAGCCATGGGACAGACTTCTACGAGCAGTACTTC	CASSHGTDFYEQYF
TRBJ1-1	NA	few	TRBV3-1	TGTGCCAGCAGCAGACAGCAAGGGACTGAAGCTTTCTTT	CASSRQQGTEAFF
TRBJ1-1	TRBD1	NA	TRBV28	TGTGCCAGCAGCTCAGGGGGGTTATCCGCTGAAGCTTTCTTT	CASSSGGLSAEAFF
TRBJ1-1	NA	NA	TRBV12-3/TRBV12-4	TGTGCCAGCAGCGATACCGAAGCTTTCTTT	CASSDTEAFF
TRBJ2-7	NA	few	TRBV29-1	TGCAGCGTTGATGGGGAGAAGGAGCAGTACTTC	CSVDGEKEQYF
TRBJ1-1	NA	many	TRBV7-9	TGTGCCAGCAGCTCCCGCTTGGCATCCGGACTGAACACTGAAGCTTTCTTT	CASSSRLASGLNTEAFF
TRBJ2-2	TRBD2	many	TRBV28	TGTGCCAGCAGCCCACTAGCGGGGGGGCCCACCGGGGAGCTGTTTTTT	CASSPLAGGPTGELFF
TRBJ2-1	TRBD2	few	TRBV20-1	TGCAGTGGGCTAGCGGGGGGGTATGCCTACAATGAGCAGTTCTTC	CSGLAGGYAYNEQFF
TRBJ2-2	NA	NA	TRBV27	TGTGCCAGCAGTTTCTCCGGCAGGGAGGTTCACGGGGAGCTGTTTTTT	CASSFSGREVHGELFF
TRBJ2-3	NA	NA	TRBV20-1	TGCAGTGCTAAACCCCCACCGGGACAAGGGGGATCCCTCTACCTGGATACGCAGTATTTT	CSAKPPPGQGGSLYLDTQYF
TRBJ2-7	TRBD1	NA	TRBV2	TGTGCCAGCAGTGACCCTGACAGGGCCTACGAGCAGTACTTC	CASSDPDRAYEQYF
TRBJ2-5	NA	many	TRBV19	TGTGCCAGTAACCCTCGGGGTGGAGAGACCCAGTACTTC	CASNPRGGETQYF
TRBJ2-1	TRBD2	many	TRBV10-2	TGCGCCACCGCGGGGCGGGGGAGACCCTACAATGAGCAGTTCTTC	CATAGRGRPYNEQFF
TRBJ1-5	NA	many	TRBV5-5	TGTGCCAGCAGCTTTCTTGGTGGGCAGCCCCAGCATTTT	CASSFLGGQPQHF
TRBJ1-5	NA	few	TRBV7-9	TGTGCCAGCAGCCTCGACGGCGGGGTTCAGCCCCAGCATTTT	CASSLDGGVQPQHF
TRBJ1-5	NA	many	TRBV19	TGTGCCAGCCTTCGGGATGTCGAAGCGAATCAGCCCCAGCATTTT	CASLRDVEANQPQHF
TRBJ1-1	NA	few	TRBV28	TGTGCCAGCAGTTGGGGATTTGAAGCTTTCTTT	CASSWGFEAFF
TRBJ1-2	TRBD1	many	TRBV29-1	TGCAGCGCGAGAACAGGGGGAATGGTTGCTGGCTACACCTTC	CSARTGGMVAGYTF
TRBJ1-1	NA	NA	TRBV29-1	TGCATCGCAGGGAACACTGAAGCTTTCTTT	CIAGNTEAFF
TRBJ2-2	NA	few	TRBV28	TGTGCCAGCAGTTTCGACAAAACGAACACCGGGGAGCTGTTTTTT	CASSFDKTNTGELFF
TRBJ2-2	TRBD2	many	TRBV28	TGTGCCAGCAGTACGACTAGCGGGGGGCCCGGGGAGCTGTTTTTT	CASSTTSGGPGELFF
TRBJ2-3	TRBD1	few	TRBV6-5	TGTGCCAGCAGTTACCACGGGACAGGATTTACAGATACGCAGTATTTT	CASSYHGTGFTDTQYF
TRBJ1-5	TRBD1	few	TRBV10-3	TGTGCCATCAGTACCGCTTGGACAGGGGGGGCCCTGAGTCAGCCCCAGCATTTT	CAISTAWTGGALSQPQHF
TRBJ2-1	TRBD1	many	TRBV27	TGTGCCAGCACCTGGGACAGGGGGGGCAATGAGCAGTTCTTC	CASTWDRGGNEQFF
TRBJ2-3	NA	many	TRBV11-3	TGTGCCAGCAGCGGGGGGCCAGATACGCAGTATTTT	CASSGGPDTQYF
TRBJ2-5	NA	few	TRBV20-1	TGCAGTGCCCGACGTCACCGGGGCGCAGAGACCCAGTACTTC	CSARRHRGAETQYF
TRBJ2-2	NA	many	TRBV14	TGTGCCAGCAGCCAGAGGGGGGCGAACACCGGGGAGCTGTTTTTT	CASSQRGANTGELFF
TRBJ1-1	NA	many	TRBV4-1	TGCGCCAGCAGCCAAGACCCAGGGAGGTATGCTTTCTTT	CASSQDPGRYAFF
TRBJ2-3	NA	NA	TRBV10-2	TGCGCCAGCAGTGAAGTAGCTAGTGCCATGACAGATACGCAGTATTTT	CASSEVASAMTDTQYF
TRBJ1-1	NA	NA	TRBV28	TGTGCCAGCCGTGAGGATTATAAAGCTTTCTTT	CASREDYKAFF
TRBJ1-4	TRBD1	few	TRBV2	TGTGCCAGCAGGAGACAGGGTTGGGACCCAACTAATGAAAAACTGTTTTTT	CASRRQGWDPTNEKLFF
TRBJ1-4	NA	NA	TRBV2	TGTGCCAGCACACAGGTTGAGAGTGAAAAACTGTTTTTT	CASTQVESEKLFF
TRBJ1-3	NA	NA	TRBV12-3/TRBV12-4	TGTGCCAGCACCCTTATGCCCTCTGGAAACACCATATATTTT	CASTLMPSGNTIYF
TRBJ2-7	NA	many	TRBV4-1	TGCGCCAGCTCGCCCACCATCTCCTACGAGCAGTACTTC	CASSPTISYEQYF
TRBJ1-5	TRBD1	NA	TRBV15	TGTGCCACCAGCAGAGATTACCGGACAGGGCGCAATCAGCCCCAGCATTTT	CATSRDYRTGRNQPQHF
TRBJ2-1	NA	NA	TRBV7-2	TGTGCCAGCAGCGGACAAGACAATGAGCAGTTCTTC	CASSGQDNEQFF
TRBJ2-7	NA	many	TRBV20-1	TGCAGTGCTTCTCAGAGCTCCTACGAGCAGTACTTC	CSASQSSYEQYF
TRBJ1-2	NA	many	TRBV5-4	TGTGCCAGCAGCCGCGACGGGAACTATGGCTACACCTTC	CASSRDGNYGYTF
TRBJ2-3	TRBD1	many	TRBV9	TGTGCCAGCAGCGCGACAGGGGACCGTACCGATACGCAGTATTTT	CASSATGDRTDTQYF
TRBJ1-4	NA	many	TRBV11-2	TGTGCCAGCAGCCTAAGGGAGCCCCAATATGAAAAACTGTTTTTT	CASSLREPQYEKLFF